Listed here are 17 T cell receptor beta chains from one sample, sequenced in a study of post-analysis software for immune sequencing data. Regarding the study as a whole: The study found TRBV5-6, TRBV5-1 and TRBV20-1 among roughly 5 TRBV segments more frequent in patients than controls.

The authors incorporated unique molecular identifiers into the TCR beta cDNA libraries. TCRdb analysed the PCR reads with MiXCR anew, one entry per CDR3 protein. The table has roughly 580,000 distinct CDR3 sequences, roughly two fifths seen once. The antigens of these receptors remain unknown. The sequencing sample was made of blood. The receptor set was obtained from a girl aged 10-17 years with multiple sclerosis.

J is TRBJ2-5 and V is TRBV5-1; the match to TRBD2 covers 12 bases. There are 17 residues in the CDR3. The germline gives CDR1 SGHRS, CDR2 YFSETQ. V trimming: 1 base; J trimming: 11 bases; junction bases outside the gene matches: 15. In DNA form, the CDR3 reads TGCGCCAGCAGCTTGTGGTCGGTGGCTAGCGGGGGGGATGAGCAGTACTTC. Its translation: CASSLWSVASGGDEQYF.

The gene calls are TRBV6-6 and TRBJ2-1, with a weak D call TRBD2 (5 bases). Deletions cut 6 bases from V and 10 bases from J, with 10 bases between. Germline-derived CDR1 and CDR2 are MNHNY and SVGAGI (reference sequence). This CDR3 has 11 amino acids. The CDR3 here is CASSPRREQFF. CDR3 coding DNA: TGTGCCAGCAGCCCGCGGAGGGAGCAGTTCTTC.

This clonotype has only a few counts. The genes are TRBV5-1 and TRBJ1-2, with TRBD1 as a possible D gene (6 bases). The ends were cut back, 3 bases at V and 0 bases at J, with 9 bases in the middle. The CDR3 length is 14 residues. The germline gives CDR1 SGHRS, CDR2 YFSETQ. The CDR3 DNA follows: TGCGCCAGCAGCTCACAGGGATCTAACTATGGCTACACCTTC. It translates to CASSSQGSNYGYTF.

The chain has TRBV5-6 and TRBJ2-7, with a weak D call TRBD2 (6 bases). Trimming took off 4 bases at V and 7 bases at J, with 18 bases between the two ends. The CDR3 spans 14 residues. CDR1 and CDR2 from the germline V gene are SGHDT and YYEEEE. The CDR3, as DNA: TGTGCCAGCAGCGATATAGGGACTGACCTAGAGCAGTACTTC. Translation: CASSDIGTDLEQYF. Using reference TRBV5-6 and TRBJ2-7 for the parts outside the CDR3, the full variable domain is DAGVTQSPTHLIKTRGQQVTLRCSPKSGHDTVSWYQQALGQGPQFIFQYYEEEERQRGNFPDRFSGHQFPNYSSELNVNALLLGDSALYLCASSDIGTDLEQYFGPGTRLTVT.

CDR3 loop: CASRETDNYGYTF. The CDR3 DNA reads TGTGCCAGCAGAGAGACCGATAACTATGGCTACACCTTC. The chain employs TRBV12-3 or TRBV12-4 and TRBJ1-2; D is ambiguous. The V gene lost 6 bases and the J gene lost 1 base, with 9 bases spanning the gap. The CDR3 is made up of 13 amino acids.

The rearrangement uses TRBV6-5 and TRBJ2-7; 8 bases fit TRBD1. The CDR3 is 15 amino acids. Germline V gene sequence: CDR1 MNHEY, CDR2 SVGAGI. The trim removed 0 bases at V and 2 bases at J, leaving 3 bases unmatched. The CDR3 sequence: CASSYSAGGPYEQYF. The CDR3 DNA follows: TGTGCCAGCAGTTACTCGGCAGGGGGCCCCTACGAGCAGTACTTC.

The genes are TRBV11-1 and TRBJ2-7, with D perhaps assigned TRBD1 or TRBD2 (6 bases each). The V gene's germline CDR1 is SGHAT and CDR2 FQDESV (reference sequence). The CDR3 runs 15 residues. Trimming stripped 2 bases from V and 3 bases from J, with 14 bases between. This CDR3 is CASSLRGQGYYEQYF. Here the CDR3 DNA reads TGTGCCAGCAGCTTACGGGGGCAGGGTTACTACGAGCAGTACTTC.

This rearrangement joins TRBV20-1 to TRBJ2-1, with D possibly matching TRBD2 (7 bases). V lost 6 bases, J lost 8 bases, and 20 bases lay in between. The germline CDR1 and CDR2 sequences are DFQATT and SNEGSKA (reference sequence). The CDR3 is made up of 14 amino acids. CDR3 amino acids: CSAMRLGGGDEQFF. CDR3 sequence (DNA): TGCAGTGCAATGCGGCTAGGGGGGGGGGATGAGCAGTTCTTC.

This chain uses TRBV6-1 with TRBJ2-1; D may be TRBD1 (7 bases). The CDR3 length is 14 residues. In germline, CDR1 is MNHNS, CDR2 SASEGT. The V and J ends lost 10 bases and 8 bases respectively, with 21 bases between them. The CDR3 coding sequence is TGTGCCACCAAGGGGGCAGGGAGGTATTATGAGCAGTTCTTC. Protein product: CATKGAGRYYEQFF.

This clonotype has more than one count but fewer than ten. The chain uses TRBV7-2 and TRBJ2-1, with TRBD2 matching over 7 bases. CDR3 length: 16 residues. Germline V gene sequence: CDR1 SGHTA, CDR2 FQGNSA. V was pared by 1 base and J by 12 bases, with 15 bases of the junction left unmatched. CDR3 DNA sequence: TGTGCCAGCAGCTTAGGATCAAGCGCGGGGGTTATGGGGCAGTTCTTC. Its translation is CASSLGSSAGVMGQFF. Full variable domain (rest looked up from reference TRBV7-2 and TRBJ2-1): GAGVSQSPSNKVTEKGKDVELRCDPISGHTALYWYRQSLGQGLEFLIYFQGNSAPDKSGLPSDRFSAERTGGSVSTLTIQRTQQEDSAVYLCASSLGSSAGVMGQFFGPGTRLTVL.

The genes are TRBV5-5 and TRBJ2-7; a weak D match, TRBD2 (5 bases). The V end was cut by 5 bases, the J end by 0 bases, with 15 bases between. This CDR3 region has 15 residues. Germline V CDR1 and CDR2: SGHKS, YYEKEE (reference sequence). The CDR3 DNA follows: TGTGCCAGCAGACGAGGGCAGGAGAGCTCCTACGAGCAGTACTTC. Encoded protein: CASRRGQESSYEQYF.

V and J are TRBV6-6 and TRBJ1-5; D is unclear. The CDR3 consists of 14 residues. Trimming removed 7 bases at V and 1 base at J, with 11 bases between. In germline, CDR1 is MNHNY, CDR2 SVGAGI (reference sequence). The CDR3: CASNLDTSNQPQHF. CDR3 nucleotide sequence: TGTGCCAGCAACCTAGACACCAGCAATCAGCCCCAGCATTTT.

CDR3 DNA: TGTGCCAGCAGCTCTAGTCGCGCGATTAACAGGGGTGAGACCCAGTACTTC. This encodes CASSSSRAINRGETQYF. The rearrangement links TRBV7-6 to TRBJ2-5; 7 nucleotides match TRBD1. This CDR3 is built from 17 residues. CDR1 and CDR2 (germline): SGHVS, FNYEAQ. Trimming took 4 bases from V and 5 from J; bases not matched to a gene: 16.

This clonotype was picked up a small number of times. The V and J genes are TRBV5-1 and TRBJ1-1; no firm D call. Germline loops: CDR1 SGHRS, CDR2 YFSETQ. V lost 0 bases and J lost 0, with 9 bases in between. The CDR3 runs to 15 residues. In DNA, the CDR3 is TGCGCCAGCAGCTTGGGTGCGGGATTGAACACTGAAGCTTTCTTT. Protein product: CASSLGAGLNTEAFF.

The chain uses TRBV19 and TRBJ2-6; D possibly corresponds to TRBD2 (6 bases). Germline assignment: CDR1 LNHDA and CDR2 SQIVND (reference sequence). Trimming took 7 bases from V and 1 from J, leaving 14 bases between them. The CDR3 covers 16 residues. The chain's CDR3 is CASKNGGFSGANVLTF. The CDR3, as DNA: TGTGCCAGTAAGAACGGGGGATTTTCTGGGGCCAACGTCCTGACTTTC. Complete variable domain (other parts from reference TRBV19 and TRBJ2-6): DGGITQSPKYLFRKEGQNVTLSCEQNLNHDAMYWYRQDPGQGLRLIYYSQIVNDFQKGDIAEGYSVSREKKESFPLTVTSAQKNPTAFYLCASKNGGFSGANVLTFGAGSRLTVL.

This chain joins TRBV6-7 and TRBJ2-3; possible D gene TRBD1, 6 bases. TRBV6-7 is recorded as an ORF, its role being uncertain. Between the trimmed V and J ends, which lost 6 bases and 1 base, there was a span of 17 bases. The CDR3 has 16 amino acids. CDR3 nucleotide sequence: TGTGCCAGCAGCCTAAGTAACAGGGTGCGCACAGATACGCAGTATTTT. This codes for CASSLSNRVRTDTQYF.

J is TRBJ2-4 and V is TRBV12-3 or TRBV12-4; D gene unclear. The DNA matches TRBJ2-7 better at its end, which makes the J call doubtful. This CDR3 spans 14 amino acids. Here the CDR3 DNA reads TGTGCCAGCAGTTTAAGTGGGGTAAAGAACGAGCAGTACTTC. This encodes CASSLSGVKNEQYF.